The 28 T cell receptor beta chains reported below all come from one sample, sequenced in a study of blood T cell repertoires in COVID-19. TCRdb's copy holds only in-frame clones and misses some; the assay was immunoSEQ multiplex PCR. The table lists some 180,000 clones, roughly 81% of them singletons. Sequencing was done on a sample of peripheral blood. These receptors all come from a woman aged 40 to 50 with COVID-19, enrolled during active disease.

This clone was detected only a few times. The chain couples TRBV5-4 to TRBJ1-1; TRBD1 might be the D (5 bases). CDR1 and CDR2 from the germline V gene are SGHNT and YYREEE (reference sequence). Trimming took 4 bases from V and 7 from J, leaving 14 bases between them. This CDR3 has 13 residues. Here the CDR3 DNA reads TGTGCCAGCAGCATGGAACAGGAAGGTGAAGCTTTCTTT. Protein: CASSMEQEGEAFF.

The chain has TRBV5-8 and TRBJ2-5; D may be TRBD2 (7 bases). Germline values: CDR1 SGHTS, CDR2 YDEGEE. V was trimmed by 0 bases and J by 5 bases, leaving 14 bases between them. The CDR3 runs 15 residues. The CDR3 region is CASSLGDTGGETQYF. CDR3 bases: TGTGCCAGCAGCTTGGGAGACACGGGGGGCGAGACCCAGTACTTC.

The CDR3 loop reads CASRARQNRNYGYTF. The CDR3 region has the DNA TGTGCCAGCAGAGCCCGACAGAATCGAAACTATGGCTACACCTTC. The genes are TRBV2 and TRBJ1-2; a possible D gene is TRBD1 (5 bases). V was shortened by 6 bases and J by 2 bases, with 16 bases between the two germline ends. The CDR3 spans 15 residues. Germline-derived CDR1 and CDR2 are SNHLY and FYNNEI.

The chain carries TRBV2 and TRBJ1-5, with D tentatively TRBD1 (5 bases). Trimming left V 2 bases short and J 0 bases short, with 14 bases between. Germline assignment: CDR1 SNHLY and CDR2 FYNNEI. The length of the CDR3 is 17 residues. The CDR3 reads CASSEYGASYSNQPQHF. CDR3 DNA sequence: TGTGCCAGCAGTGAATATGGGGCCAGCTATAGCAATCAGCCCCAGCATTTT.

The chain joins TRBV19 to TRBJ1-1; D might be TRBD1 (6 bases). The CDR3 covers 14 residues. V was clipped by 6 bases and J by 1 base, with 12 bases between them. Germline-derived CDR1 and CDR2 are LNHDA and SQIVND (reference sequence). The CDR3 bases are TGTGCCAGTAGGGAACAGGGCTCGAACACTGAAGCTTTCTTT. Translating gives CASREQGSNTEAFF.

The rearrangement joins TRBV7-9 to TRBJ2-4; D uncertain. The germline CDR1 and CDR2 sequences are SEHNR and FQNEAQ (reference sequence). This CDR3 is built from 13 residues. V shed 1 base and J shed 6 bases, with 7 bases lying between them. CDR3: CASSLGPSNIQYF. The CDR3 DNA reads as TGTGCCAGCAGCTTAGGTCCTTCAAACATTCAGTACTTC.

This chain links TRBV7-2 with TRBJ2-3; 9 nucleotides agree with TRBD2. V gave up 1 base and J gave up 2 bases; unmatched junction bases: 4. Germline V CDR1 and CDR2: SGHTA, FQGNSA. CDR3 length: 16 amino acids. CDR3 sequence: CASSLVGTSNTDTQYF. CDR3 sequence (DNA): TGTGCCAGCAGCTTAGTAGGGACTAGCAACACAGATACGCAGTATTTT. Supplemented by reference TRBV7-2 and TRBJ2-3, the full variable domain reads GAGVSQSPSNKVTEKGKDVELRCDPISGHTALYWYRQSLGQGLEFLIYFQGNSAPDKSGLPSDRFSAERTGGSVSTLTIQRTQQEDSAVYLCASSLVGTSNTDTQYFGPGTRLTVL.

V gene TRBV5-4 combines with J gene TRBJ2-1; the match to TRBD1 covers 7 bases. V lost 4 bases to trimming and J lost 2 bases; unmatched junction nucleotides: 6. The CDR3 loop spans 15 amino acids. Germline lookup yields CDR1 SGHNT and CDR2 YYREEE (reference sequence). The CDR3 DNA reads as TGTGCCAGCAGCCAGACAGGGTCTACCTACAATGAGCAGTTCTTC. It codes for CASSQTGSTYNEQFF. Full variable domain (outside the CDR3, taken from reference TRBV5-4 and TRBJ2-1): ETGVTQSPTHLIKTRGQQVTLRCSSQSGHNTVSWYQQALGQGPQFIFQYYREEENGRGNFPPRFSGLQFPNYSSELNVNALELDDSALYLCASSQTGSTYNEQFFGPGTRLTVL.

This rearrangement joins TRBV7-2 to TRBJ2-1; TRBD2 aligns across 9 bases. The CDR3 is 16 amino acids. J was trimmed by 4 bases and V by 1 base; bases with no gene match: 5. Looked up from germline, CDR1 is SGHTA and CDR2 is FQGNSA. Written as DNA, the CDR3 is TGTGCCAGCAGCTTAGTGGCGGGAGGGCTATACAATGAGCAGTTCTTC. This sequence encodes CASSLVAGGLYNEQFF. Full variable domain (remainder filled in from reference TRBV7-2 and TRBJ2-1): GAGVSQSPSNKVTEKGKDVELRCDPISGHTALYWYRQSLGQGLEFLIYFQGNSAPDKSGLPSDRFSAERTGGSVSTLTIQRTQQEDSAVYLCASSLVAGGLYNEQFFGPGTRLTVL.

The chain joins TRBV25-1 to TRBJ2-1; TRBD1 matches at 11 bases. V gave up 5 bases and J gave up 8 bases; unmatched junction bases: 8. The CDR3 is 15 residues long. Germline V lookup: CDR1 MGHDK, CDR2 SYGVNS. CDR3 nucleotide sequence: TGTGCCAGCAGTCCGGCCGGGACAGGGGGTGATGAGCAGTTCTTC. Protein: CASSPAGTGGDEQFF.

The chain employs TRBV19 and TRBJ2-7; 8 nucleotides align to TRBD2. The junction had 5 bases not matched to a gene; V was cut back by 8 bases and J by 2 bases. The CDR3 is made up of 13 amino acids. Germline CDR1 is LNHDA and CDR2 is SQIVND (reference sequence). CDR3 sequence (DNA): TGTGCCAGTGGACTAGCAGGAACCTACGAGCAGTACTTC. Its protein product is CASGLAGTYEQYF.

V is TRBV2 and J is TRBJ2-5; 9 bases are a match to TRBD2. With 6 bases clipped from V and 4 bases from J, the junction kept 9 bases outside the gene matches. The germline CDR1 and CDR2 sequences are SNHLY and FYNNEI. This CDR3 has 15 amino acids. The CDR3 DNA follows: TGTGCCAGCAGCCTCCTGACTAGCGGAATAGAGACCCAGTACTTC. Its translation: CASSLLTSGIETQYF.

In DNA, the CDR3 is TGTGCCATCAAACAGGGCTACGAGCAGTACTTC. Translation gives CAIKQGYEQYF. The chain joins TRBV28 to TRBJ2-7; D is perhaps TRBD1 (6 bases). CDR1 and CDR2 from the germline V gene are MDHEN and SYDVKM. The CDR3 totals 11 residues. V lost 10 bases to trimming and J lost 3 bases, with 10 bases between them.

This rearrangement joins TRBV27 to TRBJ2-5; TRBD2 matches 7 bases. V was clipped by 6 bases and J by 2 bases; unmatched bases: 6. Germline V gene sequence: CDR1 MNHEY, CDR2 SMNVEV (reference sequence). The CDR3 spans 14 residues. CDR3 in amino acids: CASSRLGGQETQYF. The DNA of the CDR3 is TGTGCCAGCAGCCGCCTGGGGGGGCAAGAGACCCAGTACTTC.

This chain uses TRBV11-2 with TRBJ1-1; perhaps TRBD1 as D (5 bases). Per the germline V gene, CDR1 is SGHAT and CDR2 is FQNNGV. Trimming left V 3 bases short and J 3 bases short, with 11 bases between. The CDR3 loop spans 14 amino acids. The CDR3 DNA sequence: TGTGCCAGCAGCTTGGGGGGGTCTGACACTGAAGCTTTCTTT. It translates to CASSLGGSDTEAFF.

The gene calls are TRBV3-1 (or the pseudogene TRBV3-2) and TRBJ2-3, with a possible D match to TRBD2 (5 bases). CDR1 and CDR2 (germline): LGHDT, YNNKEL (reference sequence). V gave up 0 bases and J gave up 0 bases, with 16 bases separating them. The CDR3 contains 18 residues. In DNA, the CDR3 is TGTGCCAGCAGCCAAGAATCCTCGAGCGGAACTAGCACAGATACGCAGTATTTT. It specifies CASSQESSSGTSTDTQYF.

This clone has only a few counts. This chain links TRBV5-1 with TRBJ2-1; D perhaps matches TRBD2 (5 bases). The CDR3 is 12 residues long. The V end was cut by 7 bases, the J end by 3 bases, with 8 bases between. The germline V gene encodes CDR1 SGHRS and CDR2 YFSETQ. The CDR3 DNA reads TGCGCCAGCTCACGGGACTACAATGAGCAGTTCTTC. Translated, it gives CASSRDYNEQFF.

The CDR3 loop is CASRETEVKLETQYF. In DNA form, the CDR3 reads TGTGCCAGTAGGGAGACTGAGGTGAAATTAGAGACCCAGTACTTC. V is TRBV19 and J is TRBJ2-5, with D uncertain. Deletions cut 6 bases from V and 4 bases from J, with 18 bases between. Germline CDR1 and CDR2: LNHDA and SQIVND (reference sequence). This CDR3 comprises 15 residues.

CDR3 sequence reads: CASSLEAKALEQYF. The CDR3 DNA is TGTGCCAGCAGCTTAGAGGCCAAAGCGTTGGAGCAGTACTTC. V usage is TRBV7-6 and J usage is TRBJ2-7; D not resolved. The CDR3 contains 14 residues. Germline CDR1 reads SGHVS; CDR2 reads FNYEAQ. V was trimmed by 1 base and J by 7 bases, leaving 14 bases between them.

This chain joins TRBV25-1 and TRBJ1-4; no firm D call. CDR3 length: 12 residues. V lost 0 bases and J 8 bases, leaving 4 bases between the germline ends. The V gene's germline CDR1 is MGHDK and CDR2 SYGVNS. This CDR3 is CASSEYGEKLFF. CDR3 DNA sequence: TGTGCCAGCAGTGAATACGGGGAAAAACTGTTTTTT.

The chain links TRBV5-8 to TRBJ2-1, with 7 bases fitting TRBD2. This CDR3 comprises 15 residues. Germline values: CDR1 SGHTS, CDR2 YDEGEE. Trimming removed 4 bases from V and 6 bases from J; junction bases left unmatched: 10. The CDR3 bases are TGTGCCAGCAGCCCCGAAGGGCGGGAGTTCAATGAGCAGTTCTTC. It encodes CASSPEGREFNEQFF.

V usage is TRBV9 and J usage is TRBJ2-7; 10 bases are a match to TRBD2. Germline loops: CDR1 SGDLS, CDR2 YYNGEE. CDR3 length: 14 amino acids. Losses at the gene ends were 3 bases for V and 3 bases for J; bases not matched to a gene: 3. This CDR3 reads CASSGGTSVYEQYF. The CDR3 bases are TGTGCCAGCAGCGGGGGGACTAGCGTCTACGAGCAGTACTTC.

This clone appeared once. The chain has TRBV7-9 and TRBJ2-5; the match to TRBD1 covers 10 bases. Germline V lookup: CDR1 SEHNR, CDR2 FQNEAQ (reference sequence). The junction had 8 bases not matched to a gene; V was cut back by 5 bases and J by 5 bases. The CDR3 consists of 15 residues. In DNA, the CDR3 is TGTGCCAGCAGCGCAGACAGGGGGCGCTTGGAGACCCAGTACTTC. Translated: CASSADRGRLETQYF.

V gene TRBV2 combines with J gene TRBJ2-3, with D unresolved. Germline V gene sequence: CDR1 SNHLY, CDR2 FYNNEI. Trimming stripped 4 bases from V and 4 bases from J, with 3 bases between. The CDR3 is made up of 11 amino acids. The CDR3 is CASSGPDTQYF. Written as DNA, the CDR3 is TGTGCCAGCAGTGGGCCAGATACGCAGTATTTT.

As DNA, the CDR3 is TGTGCCAGCAGCCCAGACAAAAAACTGTTTTTT. Its protein is CASSPDKKLFF. The chain carries TRBV7-9 and TRBJ1-4; D uncertain. Germline V gives CDR1 SEHNR, CDR2 FQNEAQ (reference sequence). The CDR3 is 11 residues long. Trimming shortened V by 5 bases and J by 9 bases, and 7 bases separated the two germline ends.

V usage is TRBV29-1 and J usage is TRBJ2-7; TRBD1 matches 8 bases. Germline loops: CDR1 SQVTM, CDR2 ANQGSEA. Trimming removed 7 bases from V and 3 bases from J; junction bases left unmatched: 11. The CDR3 is made up of 14 amino acids. DNA of the CDR3: TGCAGCGCAACAGGGGGATCCGTTAACTACGAGCAGTACTTC. It specifies CSATGGSVNYEQYF.

V is TRBV11-2 and J is TRBJ1-6; D is possibly TRBD1 (6 bases). Germline V lookup: CDR1 SGHAT, CDR2 FQNNGV. V lost 0 bases and J 7 bases, leaving 10 bases between the germline ends. This CDR3 region has 15 residues. CDR3 bases: TGTGCCAGCAGCTTAGATCCCAGGGGAAATTCACCCCTCCACTTT. It yields the protein CASSLDPRGNSPLHF.

This clone was counted a single time. The chain recombines TRBV7-8 with TRBJ1-5; maybe TRBD1 (6 bases). The germline gives CDR1 SGHVS, CDR2 FQNEAQ. V lost 5 bases and J 4 bases, leaving 15 bases between the germline ends. CDR3 length: 15 residues. The CDR3, as DNA: TGTGCCAGCAGCCCAGCGGGGGCAGGGAATCAGCCCCAGCATTTT. Amino acid sequence: CASSPAGAGNQPQHF. The full variable domain, with the rest looked up from reference TRBV7-8 and TRBJ1-5, is GAGVSQSPRYKVAKRGQDVALRCDPISGHVSLFWYQQALGQGPEFLTYFQNEAQLDKSGLPSDRFFAERPEGSVSTLKIQRTQQEDSAVYLCASSPAGAGNQPQHFGDGTRLSIL.